This T cell receptor beta chain was documented in a study of T cells after yellow fever vaccination. This clonotype came up a few times. The CDR3 extends over 16 amino acids. Germline V gives CDR1 SGHRS, CDR2 YFSETQ. The germline V and J ends were trimmed by 3 bases and 5 bases, with 20 bases remaining between them. TCRdb reprocessed the 5' RACE reads with MiXCR, giving one entry per CDR3 protein. The top ten hold 15% to 20% of the sample, which has under 500,000 distinct CDR3 sequences, about 19% seen once. The sample here was PBMCs, taken before the yellow fever booster vaccination. The source is a man between 18 and 35 years old who received the YFV17D yellow fever vaccine. The chain couples TRBV5-1 to TRBJ1-1, with a weak D call TRBD1 (5 bases). The CDR3 region has the DNA TGCGCCAGCAGCTCGGACCGGTATGGGGGTTGGACTGAAGCTTTCTTT. It encodes CASSSDRYGGWTEAFF. Combining the CDR3 with reference TRBV5-1 and TRBJ1-1 gives the whole variable domain KAGVTQTPRYLIKTRGQQVTLSCSPISGHRSVSWYQQTPGQGLQFLFEYFSETQRNKGNFPGRFSGRQFSNSRSEMNVSTLELGDSALYLCASSSDRYGGWTEAFFGQGTRLTVV.